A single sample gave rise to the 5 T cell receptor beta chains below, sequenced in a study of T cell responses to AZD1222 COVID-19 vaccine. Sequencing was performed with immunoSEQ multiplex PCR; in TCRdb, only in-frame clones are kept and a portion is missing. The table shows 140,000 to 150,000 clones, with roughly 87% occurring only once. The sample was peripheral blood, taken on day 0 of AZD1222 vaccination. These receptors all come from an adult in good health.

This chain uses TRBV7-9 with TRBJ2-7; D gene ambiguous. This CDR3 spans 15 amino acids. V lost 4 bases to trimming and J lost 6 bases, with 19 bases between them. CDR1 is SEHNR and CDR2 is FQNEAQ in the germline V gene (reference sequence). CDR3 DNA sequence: TGTGCCAGCAGCTCAGCATTGGCGTCCCCTAGCGAGCAGTACTTC. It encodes CASSSALASPSEQYF.

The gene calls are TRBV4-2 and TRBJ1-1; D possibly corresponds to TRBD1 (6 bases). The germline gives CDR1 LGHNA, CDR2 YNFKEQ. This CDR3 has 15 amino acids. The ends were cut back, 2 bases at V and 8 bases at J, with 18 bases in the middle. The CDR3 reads CASSQSLRQVGEAFF. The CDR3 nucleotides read TGTGCCAGCAGCCAAAGCCTCCGACAGGTTGGGGAAGCTTTCTTT.

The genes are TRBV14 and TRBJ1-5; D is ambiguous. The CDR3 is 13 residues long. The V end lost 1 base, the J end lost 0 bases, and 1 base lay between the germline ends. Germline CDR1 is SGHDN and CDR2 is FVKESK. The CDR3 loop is CASSQGSNQPQHF. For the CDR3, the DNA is TGTGCCAGCAGCCAAGGTAGCAATCAGCCCCAGCATTTT.

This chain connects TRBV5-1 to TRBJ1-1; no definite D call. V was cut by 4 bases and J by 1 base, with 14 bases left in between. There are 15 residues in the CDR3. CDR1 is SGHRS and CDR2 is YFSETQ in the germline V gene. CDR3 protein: CASSPSGAENTEAFF. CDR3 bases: TGCGCCAGCAGCCCCTCCGGTGCAGAGAACACTGAAGCTTTCTTT.

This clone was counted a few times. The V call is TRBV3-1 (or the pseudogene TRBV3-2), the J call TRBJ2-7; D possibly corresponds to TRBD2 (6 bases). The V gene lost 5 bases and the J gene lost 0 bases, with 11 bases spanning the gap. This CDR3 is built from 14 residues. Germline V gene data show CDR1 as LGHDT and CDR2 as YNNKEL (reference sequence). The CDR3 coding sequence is TGTGCCAGCAGCACCGGGAGCCTCTCCTACGAGCAGTACTTC. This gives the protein CASSTGSLSYEQYF.